This paragraph reports one T cell receptor beta chain. Its antigen is unknown. No much larger clonotype is one base removed from it; base qualities were not supplied. The data belong to a study of blood T cell repertoires in COVID-19 (TCRdb year 2020). Turning to the overall study: Samples from collaborators originated in the United States, Italy and Spain and spanned both the acute and convalescent phases of COVID-19. The prospective study material was composed of cDNA or gDNA derived from T cells, B-cell-depleted T cells, or PBMCs. Subjects who had been exposed to COVID-19, were actively infected with it, or had recovered from it provided the deeply sampled blood TCRbeta repertoires that made up the dataset. The repertoires were released in a freely available public database intended as a resource for research on the immune response to SARS-CoV-2. The samples were drawn from the first 160 participants of the ongoing ImmuneRACE study and from about 1,200 subjects provided by 6 global collaborators. A de-identified subject ID, COVID-19 status, age in years and sex were almost always included in the sample metadata. Where HLA class I and class II types were available, the types were taken from metadata supplied by the sample provider, not from assay-based typing. The investigation overall reported the following: Clinical and demographic metadata were provided uncurated, with the amount varying by source and participant.

TCRbeta CDR3 regions were amplified from genomic DNA by means of the immunoSEQ Assay, a bias-controlled multiplex PCR. Per the source publication's procedure: The number of nucleated cells in each sample was estimated by amplification of reference gene primers within the assay. To quantify the absolute abundance of each unique TCRbeta CDR3 rearrangement, sequence reads were collapsed and filtered. For each sample, productive Simpson clonality was calculated as the square root of Simpson's diversity index over productive rearrangements. Entries here come from immuneACCESS through TCRdb and include only in-frame sequences with V and J called. Some clones fail to appear in such tables; in the studies checked, an unresolved V gene covers under half of the shortfall, and the cause of the remainder is unknown. V, J and clone size were drawn from that table, and D and trimming were deduced from the DNA. This sample holds under 200,000 clones; about 87% were observed only once. The biggest ten clones account for roughly 2.5% of the sample.

Inclusive of the bounding cysteine and phenylalanine, the CDR3 is 14 residues long. The kept DNA is CDR3 alone, 42 bases in frame from the first base. CDR1 and CDR2, looked up from the germline V gene (reference sequence), are MNHNY and SVGAGI. V loses 8 bases at its end and J loses 1 base; junction bases beyond the gene matches: 5. One collaborating source in Seattle enrolled patients while the patients were actively infected and followed the patients over time throughout the course of disease. The collaborating institutions used their own protocols to collect whole blood in K2EDTA tubes. For TCRbeta analysis, collaborators shipped samples in one of three forms: frozen whole blood, isolated PBMCs, or DNA extracted from either of those sample types.

Sequenced: peripheral blood. The V and J segments used are TRBV6-6 and TRBJ1-2; TRBD1 agrees with 9 junctional bases. The TCR sequence derives from a woman older than 75 with COVID-19, enrolled during active disease. In nucleotide form, the sequence is TGTGCCAGCTCTAGGACAGGGGTTAACTATGGCTACACCTTC. This translates into CASSRTGVNYGYTF.